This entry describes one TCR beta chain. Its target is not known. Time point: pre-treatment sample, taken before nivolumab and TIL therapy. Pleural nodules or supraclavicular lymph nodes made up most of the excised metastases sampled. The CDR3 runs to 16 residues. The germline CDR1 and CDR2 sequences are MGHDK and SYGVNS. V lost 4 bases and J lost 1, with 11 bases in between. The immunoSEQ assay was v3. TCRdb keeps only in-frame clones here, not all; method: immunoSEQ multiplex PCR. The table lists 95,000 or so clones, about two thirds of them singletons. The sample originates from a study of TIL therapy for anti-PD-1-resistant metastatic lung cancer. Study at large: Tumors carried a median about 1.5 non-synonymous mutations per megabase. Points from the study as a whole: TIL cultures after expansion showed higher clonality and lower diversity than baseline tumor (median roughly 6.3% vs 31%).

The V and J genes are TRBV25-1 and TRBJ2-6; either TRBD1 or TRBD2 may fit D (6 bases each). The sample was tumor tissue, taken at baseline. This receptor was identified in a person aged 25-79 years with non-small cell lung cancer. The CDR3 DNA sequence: TGTGCCAGCAGTGCCGGAGGGGGTTCTGGGGCCAACGTCCTGACTTTC. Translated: CASSAGGGSGANVLTF. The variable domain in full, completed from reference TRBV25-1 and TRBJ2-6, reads EADIYQTPRYLVIGTGKKITLECSQTMGHDKMYWYQQDPGMELHLIHYSYGVNSTEKGDLSSESTVSRIRTEHFPLTLESARPSHTSQYLCASSAGGGSGANVLTFGAGSRLTVL.